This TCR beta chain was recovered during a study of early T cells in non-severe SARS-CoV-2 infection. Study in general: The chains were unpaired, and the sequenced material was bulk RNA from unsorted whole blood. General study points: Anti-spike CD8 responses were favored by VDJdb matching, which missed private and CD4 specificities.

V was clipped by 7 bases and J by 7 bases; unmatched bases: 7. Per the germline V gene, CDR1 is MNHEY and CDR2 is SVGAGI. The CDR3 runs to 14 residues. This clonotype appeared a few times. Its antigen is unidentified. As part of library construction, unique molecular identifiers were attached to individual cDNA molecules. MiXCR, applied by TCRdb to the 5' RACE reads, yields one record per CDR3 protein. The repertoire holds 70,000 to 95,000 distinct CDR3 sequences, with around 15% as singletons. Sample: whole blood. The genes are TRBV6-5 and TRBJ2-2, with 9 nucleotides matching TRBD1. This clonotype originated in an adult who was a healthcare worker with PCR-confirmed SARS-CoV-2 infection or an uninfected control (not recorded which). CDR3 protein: CASTWDRAGGELFF. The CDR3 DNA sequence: TGTGCCAGCACTTGGGACAGGGCGGGCGGGGAGCTGTTTTTT.